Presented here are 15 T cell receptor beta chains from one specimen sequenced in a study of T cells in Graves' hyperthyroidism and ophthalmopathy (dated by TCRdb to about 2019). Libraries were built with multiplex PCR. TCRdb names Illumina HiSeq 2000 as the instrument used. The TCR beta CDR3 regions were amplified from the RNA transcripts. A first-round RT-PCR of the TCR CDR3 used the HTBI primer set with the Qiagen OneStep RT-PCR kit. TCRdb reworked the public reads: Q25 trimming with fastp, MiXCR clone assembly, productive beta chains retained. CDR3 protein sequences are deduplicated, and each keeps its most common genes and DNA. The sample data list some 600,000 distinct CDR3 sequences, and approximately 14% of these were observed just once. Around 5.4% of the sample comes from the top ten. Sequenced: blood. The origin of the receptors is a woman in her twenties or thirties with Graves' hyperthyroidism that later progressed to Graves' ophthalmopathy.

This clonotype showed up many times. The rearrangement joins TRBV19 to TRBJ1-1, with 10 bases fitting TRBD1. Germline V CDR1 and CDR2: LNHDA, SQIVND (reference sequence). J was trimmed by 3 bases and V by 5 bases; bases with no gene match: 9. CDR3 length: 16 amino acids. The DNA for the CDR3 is TGTGCCAGTAGTTTAGGACAGGGGGTAGCAGACACTGAAGCTTTCTTT. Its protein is CASSLGQGVADTEAFF.

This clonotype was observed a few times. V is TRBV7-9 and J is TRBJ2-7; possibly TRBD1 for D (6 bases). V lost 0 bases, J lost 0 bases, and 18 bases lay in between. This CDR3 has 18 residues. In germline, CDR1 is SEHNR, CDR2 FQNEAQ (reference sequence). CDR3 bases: TGTGCCAGCAGCTTAGCGTCTCGCAAACAGGGTATCTCCTACGAGCAGTACTTC. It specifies CASSLASRKQGISYEQYF.

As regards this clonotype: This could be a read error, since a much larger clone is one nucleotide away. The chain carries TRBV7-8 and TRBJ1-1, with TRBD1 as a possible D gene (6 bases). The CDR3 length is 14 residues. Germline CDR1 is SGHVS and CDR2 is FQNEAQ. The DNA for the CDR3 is TGTGCCAGCAGCTTTATAGGGAGGGACACTGAAGCTTTGTTT. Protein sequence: CASSFIGRDTEALF.

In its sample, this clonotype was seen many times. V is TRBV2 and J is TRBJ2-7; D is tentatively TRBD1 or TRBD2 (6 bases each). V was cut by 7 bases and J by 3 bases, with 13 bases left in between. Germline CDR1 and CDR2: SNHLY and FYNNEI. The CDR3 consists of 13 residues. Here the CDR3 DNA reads TGTGCCAGCACGGGGGACAATAACTACGAGCAGTACTTC. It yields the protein CASTGDNNYEQYF.

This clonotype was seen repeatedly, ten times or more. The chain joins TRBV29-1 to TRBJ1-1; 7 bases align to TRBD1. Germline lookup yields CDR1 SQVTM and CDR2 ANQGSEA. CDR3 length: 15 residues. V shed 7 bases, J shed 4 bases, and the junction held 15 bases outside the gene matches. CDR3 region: CSGSRQGNGGTEAFF. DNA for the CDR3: TGCAGCGGCTCTCGACAGGGTAATGGTGGCACTGAAGCTTTCTTT.

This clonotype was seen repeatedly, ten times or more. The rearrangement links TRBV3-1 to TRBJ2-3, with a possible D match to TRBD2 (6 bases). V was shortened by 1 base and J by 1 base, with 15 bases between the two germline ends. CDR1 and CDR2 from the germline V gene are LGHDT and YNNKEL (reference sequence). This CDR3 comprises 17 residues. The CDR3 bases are TGTGCCAGCAGCCAAGTCTCTGGAGGAGGGGGCACAGATACGCAGTATTTT. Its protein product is CASSQVSGGGGTDTQYF.

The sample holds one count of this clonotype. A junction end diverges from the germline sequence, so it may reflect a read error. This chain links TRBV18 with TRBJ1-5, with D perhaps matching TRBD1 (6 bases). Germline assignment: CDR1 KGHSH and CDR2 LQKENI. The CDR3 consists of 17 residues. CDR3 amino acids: CASSRDIPSGSNQPQPF. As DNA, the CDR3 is TGTGCCAGCTCCCGGGACATTCCCTCGGGTAGCAATCAGCCCCAGCCTTTT.

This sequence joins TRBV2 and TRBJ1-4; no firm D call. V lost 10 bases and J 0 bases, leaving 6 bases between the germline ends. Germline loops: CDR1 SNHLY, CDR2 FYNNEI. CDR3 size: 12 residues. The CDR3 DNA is TGTGCCACCCTTGCAACTAATGAAAAACTGTTTTTT. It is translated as CATLATNEKLFF.

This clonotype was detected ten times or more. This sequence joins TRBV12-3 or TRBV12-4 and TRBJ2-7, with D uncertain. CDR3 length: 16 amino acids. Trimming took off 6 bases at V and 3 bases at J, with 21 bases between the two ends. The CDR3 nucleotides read TGTGCCAGCAGGTCCTCCGGGTCCGAGATAGACTACGAGCAGTACTTC. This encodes CASRSSGSEIDYEQYF.

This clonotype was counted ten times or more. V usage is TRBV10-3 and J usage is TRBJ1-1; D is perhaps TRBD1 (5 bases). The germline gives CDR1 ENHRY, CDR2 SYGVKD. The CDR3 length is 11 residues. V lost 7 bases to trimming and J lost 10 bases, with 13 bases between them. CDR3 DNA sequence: TGTGCCATCAAAGGCGACGGGGGAGCTTTCTTT. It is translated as CAIKGDGGAFF.

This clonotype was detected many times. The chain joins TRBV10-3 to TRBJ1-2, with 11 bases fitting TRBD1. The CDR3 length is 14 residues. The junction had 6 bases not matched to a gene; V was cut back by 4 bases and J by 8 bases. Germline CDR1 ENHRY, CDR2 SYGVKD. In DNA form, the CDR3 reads TGTGCCATCAGTGCGACGGGACAGGGGGACGGCTACACCTTC. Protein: CAISATGQGDGYTF.

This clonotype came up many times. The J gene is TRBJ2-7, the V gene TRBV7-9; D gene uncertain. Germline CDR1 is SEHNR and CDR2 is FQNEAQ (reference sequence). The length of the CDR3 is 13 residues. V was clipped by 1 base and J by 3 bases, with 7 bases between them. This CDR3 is CASSLGTVYEQYF. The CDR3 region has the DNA TGTGCCAGCAGCTTAGGTACCGTCTACGAGCAGTACTTC.

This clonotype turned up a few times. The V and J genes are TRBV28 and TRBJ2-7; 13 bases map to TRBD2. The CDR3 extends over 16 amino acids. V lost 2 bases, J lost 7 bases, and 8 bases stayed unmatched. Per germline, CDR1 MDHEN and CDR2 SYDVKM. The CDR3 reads CASSLGGLAGAREQYF. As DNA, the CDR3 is TGTGCCAGCAGTTTAGGAGGACTAGCGGGAGCCCGAGAGCAGTACTTC. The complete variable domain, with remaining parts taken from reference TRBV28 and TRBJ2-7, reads DVKVTQSSRYLVKRTGEKVFLECVQDMDHENMFWYRQDPGLGLRLIYFSYDVKMKEKGDIPEGYSVSREKKERFSLILESASTNQTSMYLCASSLGGLAGAREQYFGPGTRLTVT.

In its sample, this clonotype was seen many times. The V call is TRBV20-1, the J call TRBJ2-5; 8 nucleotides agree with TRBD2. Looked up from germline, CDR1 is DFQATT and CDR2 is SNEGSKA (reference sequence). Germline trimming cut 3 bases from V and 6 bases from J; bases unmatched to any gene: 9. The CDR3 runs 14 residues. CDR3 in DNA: TGCAGTGCTAGGGCCGGGAGGGCCGAACAGACCCAGTACTTC. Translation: CSARAGRAEQTQYF.

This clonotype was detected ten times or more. In DNA, the CDR3 is TGTGCCAGCAGTCCTTCAGGGGCAGATACGCAGTATTTT. It codes for CASSPSGADTQYF. The gene calls are TRBV28 and TRBJ2-3; a weak D match, TRBD1 (6 bases). Trimming took 5 bases from V and 4 from J, leaving 10 bases between them. Germline V gene data show CDR1 as MDHEN and CDR2 as SYDVKM. CDR3 length equals 13 residues.